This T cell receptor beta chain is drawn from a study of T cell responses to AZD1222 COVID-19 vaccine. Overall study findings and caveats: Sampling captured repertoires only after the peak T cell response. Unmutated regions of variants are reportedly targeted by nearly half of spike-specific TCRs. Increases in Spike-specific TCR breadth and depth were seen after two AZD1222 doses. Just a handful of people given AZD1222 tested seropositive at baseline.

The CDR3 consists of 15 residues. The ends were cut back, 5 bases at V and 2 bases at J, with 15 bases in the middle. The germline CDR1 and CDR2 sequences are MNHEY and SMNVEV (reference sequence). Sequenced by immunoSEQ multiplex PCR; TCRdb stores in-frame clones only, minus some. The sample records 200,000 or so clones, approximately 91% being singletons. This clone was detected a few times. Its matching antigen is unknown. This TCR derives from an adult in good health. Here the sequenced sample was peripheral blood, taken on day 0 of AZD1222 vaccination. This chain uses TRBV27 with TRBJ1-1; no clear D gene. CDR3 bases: TGTGCCAGCAGTCTGAGACTGGGTACTAACACTGAAGCTTTCTTT. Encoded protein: CASSLRLGTNTEAFF.